This passage covers 27 T cell receptor beta chains from one sample sequenced in a study of blood T cell repertoires in COVID-19 (dated by TCRdb to 2018 to 2020). The receptor library was made with the immunoSEQ multiplex PCR assay. Drawn from immuneACCESS, this table holds only the in-frame rearrangements with V and J called that TCRdb kept. Clones are partly lost; checked studies trace under half to an unresolved V gene and leave the rest unexplained. This sample is represented by around 110,000 clones; about nine tenths of them were singletons. Less than 2% of the sample comes from the top ten. The sample consisted of peripheral blood. The origin of the receptors is a human donor with active COVID-19. The donor label of this sample is uncertain.

This clone was counted only a few times. The V gene is TRBV11-2, the J gene TRBJ2-5, with TRBD2 matching over 9 bases. CDR1 SGHAT and CDR2 FQNNGV come from the germline V gene. V lost 3 bases, J lost 0 bases, and 8 bases stayed unmatched. This CDR3 region has 17 residues. CDR3 nucleotide sequence: TGTGCCAGCAGCTTGGGCCGAGCGGGGGGTAACCAAGAGACCCAGTACTTC. It specifies CASSLGRAGGNQETQYF. The whole variable domain, filled in from reference TRBV11-2 and TRBJ2-5, reads EAGVAQSPRYKIIEKRQSVAFWCNPISGHATLYWYQQILGQGPKLLIQFQNNGVVDDSQLPKDRFSAERLKGVDSTLKIQPAKLEDSAVYLCASSLGRAGGNQETQYFGPGTRLLVL.

V is TRBV19 and J is TRBJ2-2; tentative D call: TRBD1 (6 bases). The V end was cut by 3 bases, the J end by 2 bases, with 10 bases between. Looked up from germline, CDR1 is LNHDA and CDR2 is SQIVND (reference sequence). CDR3 length: 15 amino acids. CDR3 DNA sequence: TGTGCCAGTAGTATGACAGGACTTAACACCGGGGAGCTGTTTTTT. Its translation is CASSMTGLNTGELFF.

The V gene is TRBV9, the J gene TRBJ2-7; 9 bases are a match to TRBD1. The V gene's germline CDR1 is SGDLS and CDR2 YYNGEE. The V segment lost 0 bases and the J segment 1 base; nucleotides outside the gene matches: 2. This CDR3 is built from 15 residues. The CDR3 bases are TGTGCCAGCAGCGTAGGGGACAGGGTATCCTACGAGCAGTACTTC. Its protein product is CASSVGDRVSYEQYF.

The chain carries TRBV7-2 and TRBJ2-5; D remains unclear. Trimming pared 5 bases from V and 6 bases from J, leaving 7 bases between. The CDR3 has 11 residues. Germline V gene sequence: CDR1 SGHTA, CDR2 FQGNSA. CDR3 protein: CASSTQQTQYF. CDR3 nucleotides: TGTGCCAGCAGCACACAACAGACCCAGTACTTC.

This clone was counted once. The gene calls are TRBV4-3 and TRBJ1-5, with D tentatively TRBD1 (5 bases). The CDR3 totals 16 residues. Per the germline V gene, CDR1 is LGHNA and CDR2 is YSLEER. Between the trimmed V and J ends, which lost 4 bases and 5 bases, there was a span of 18 bases. CDR3 coding DNA: TGCGCCAGCAGCCCGAAATGGCGCAGGGCCGATCAGCCCCAGCATTTT. Its translation is CASSPKWRRADQPQHF.

In this sample, this clone turned up a few times. This rearrangement joins TRBV9 to TRBJ2-7; D perhaps matches TRBD1 (6 bases). The CDR3 loop spans 13 amino acids. V was clipped by 3 bases and J by 5 bases, with 12 bases between them. Germline loops: CDR1 SGDLS, CDR2 YYNGEE. CDR3 region: CASSGSSGDEQYF. DNA of the CDR3: TGTGCCAGCAGCGGGAGTTCAGGGGACGAGCAGTACTTC.

The chain carries TRBV7-2 and TRBJ1-2; TRBD1 agrees at 11 bases. The V and J ends lost 0 bases and 8 bases, in that order; junction bases with no gene match: 5. Germline V CDR1 and CDR2: SGHTA, FQGNSA. The CDR3 has 15 residues. The CDR3 nucleotides are TGTGCCAGCAGCTTAGCGACGGGACAGGGGGGCGGCTACACCTTC. Protein product: CASSLATGQGGGYTF.

The chain links TRBV25-1 to TRBJ2-3, with D possibly matching TRBD2 (6 bases). Trimming stripped 3 bases from V and 0 bases from J, with 10 bases between. Germline-derived CDR1 and CDR2 are MGHDK and SYGVNS. The CDR3 runs 15 residues. The CDR3 loop is CASSDSRDSTDTQYF. The DNA for the CDR3 is TGTGCCAGCAGTGATTCGCGGGATAGCACAGATACGCAGTATTTT. The complete variable domain, with remaining parts taken from reference TRBV25-1 and TRBJ2-3, reads EADIYQTPRYLVIGTGKKITLECSQTMGHDKMYWYQQDPGMELHLIHYSYGVNSTEKGDLSSESTVSRIRTEHFPLTLESARPSHTSQYLCASSDSRDSTDTQYFGPGTRLTVL.

The chain uses TRBV9 and TRBJ2-7; 10 nucleotides line up with TRBD1. Germline CDR1 and CDR2: SGDLS and YYNGEE. This CDR3 has 14 amino acids. The J segment lost 5 bases and the V segment lost 3 bases, leaving 5 bases of the junction unmatched. The CDR3: CASSASGTGDEQYF. The CDR3 DNA sequence: TGTGCCAGCAGCGCCTCCGGGACAGGGGACGAGCAGTACTTC. The full variable domain, with the rest looked up from reference TRBV9 and TRBJ2-7, is DSGVTQTPKHLITATGQRVTLRCSPRSGDLSVYWYQQSLDQGLQFLIQYYNGEERAKGNILERFSAQQFPDLHSELNLSSLELGDSALYFCASSASGTGDEQYFGPGTRLTVT.

Concerning this clone itself: The same CDR3 also results from other DNA sequences found in this sample. The genes are TRBV4-1 and TRBJ2-7; 14 nucleotides align to TRBD2. Germline V gene sequence: CDR1 MGHRA, CDR2 YSYEKL. Losses at the gene ends were 0 bases for V and 2 bases for J; bases not matched to a gene: 9. There are 19 residues in the CDR3. The CDR3 loop reads CASSQDAGLAGEFTYEQYF. The DNA of the CDR3 is TGCGCCAGCAGCCAAGATGCGGGACTAGCGGGGGAATTTACCTACGAGCAGTACTTC.

The chain uses TRBV4-3 and TRBJ2-1; 11 bases agree with TRBD2. The CDR3 covers 17 residues. Germline values: CDR1 LGHNA, CDR2 YSLEER. V shed 2 bases, J shed 2 bases, and the junction held 5 bases outside the gene matches. The CDR3 loop is CASSQPKTSGAYNEQFF. The CDR3 DNA sequence: TGCGCCAGCAGCCAACCGAAGACTAGCGGGGCCTACAATGAGCAGTTCTTC.

This rearrangement joins TRBV7-2 to TRBJ1-2; D not resolved. Trimming took 4 bases from V and 3 from J, leaving 12 bases between them. Germline-derived CDR1 and CDR2 are SGHTA and FQGNSA. This CDR3 is built from 14 residues. The CDR3, as DNA: TGTGCCAGCAGCTCGTCCCCTGCGGACTATGGCTACACCTTC. Amino acids: CASSSSPADYGYTF.

This clone has only a few counts. CDR3 protein: CASSLIWAVDQPQHF. The DNA for the CDR3 is TGTGCCAGCAGCTTAATCTGGGCAGTCGATCAGCCCCAGCATTTT. The chain employs TRBV7-8 and TRBJ1-5; D not certain. CDR3 size: 15 residues. Per germline, CDR1 SGHVS and CDR2 FQNEAQ. Trimming shortened V by 2 bases and J by 5 bases, and 13 bases separated the two germline ends.

The rearrangement joins TRBV27 to TRBJ2-7; the match to TRBD1 covers 10 bases. Germline assignment: CDR1 MNHEY and CDR2 SMNVEV (reference sequence). The CDR3 spans 16 residues. After removal of 7 bases from V and 1 base from J, the junction contained 10 bases not matched to a gene. The chain's CDR3 is CASTTRGTGESYEQYF. The CDR3 DNA reads TGTGCCAGCACGACAAGGGGGACAGGGGAGTCCTACGAGCAGTACTTC.

In DNA, the CDR3 is TGTGCCAGCAGCCCCACGGGGACAGGGCGGTCACCCCTCCACTTT. This translates into CASSPTGTGRSPLHF. The chain couples TRBV6-6 to TRBJ1-6; TRBD1 aligns across 9 bases. The CDR3 contains 15 residues. CDR1 is MNHNY and CDR2 is SVGAGI in the germline V gene (reference sequence). Losses at the gene ends were 6 bases for V and 10 bases for J; bases not matched to a gene: 10.

This clone was counted once. V is TRBV19 and J is TRBJ1-2, with D maybe TRBD1 (6 bases). Germline V gives CDR1 LNHDA, CDR2 SQIVND (reference sequence). This CDR3 contains 16 residues. Trimming stripped 4 bases from V and 2 bases from J, with 17 bases between. CDR3 nucleotide sequence: TGTGCCAGTAGTACTACCGGGACACATGCAAACTATGGCTACACCTTC. Protein product: CASSTTGTHANYGYTF.

The chain links TRBV5-1 to TRBJ1-1; D perhaps matches TRBD1 (5 bases). Germline assignment: CDR1 SGHRS and CDR2 YFSETQ. With 1 base removed from V and 1 base from J, the gap between germline ends came to 11 bases. The CDR3 is made up of 15 amino acids. The CDR3 DNA follows: TGCGCCAGCAGCTTGAAGGCTCAGGGGAACACTGAAGCTTTCTTT. The encoded protein is CASSLKAQGNTEAFF.

The chain links TRBV7-8 to TRBJ1-3; possibly TRBD1 for D (5 bases). This CDR3 contains 14 residues. Trimming shortened V by 7 bases and J by 2 bases, and 12 bases separated the two germline ends. Germline CDR1 SGHVS, CDR2 FQNEAQ. The CDR3 sequence: CASTDNLAGNTIYF. The CDR3 coding sequence is TGTGCCAGCACGGACAACTTGGCTGGAAACACCATATATTTT.

This clone occurred once. In nucleotides, the CDR3 is TGTGCCAGCATAGGGACACCGTACGAGCAGTACTTC. Translation: CASIGTPYEQYF. V is TRBV6-5 and J is TRBJ2-7; D may be TRBD1 (6 bases). The ends were cut back, 7 bases at V and 4 bases at J, with 11 bases in the middle. Per germline, CDR1 MNHEY and CDR2 SVGAGI. This CDR3 comprises 12 residues.

This clone was detected once. This chain uses TRBV24-1 with TRBJ2-4; D remains unclear. V was clipped by 10 bases and J by 6 bases, with 12 bases between them. CDR1 and CDR2 (germline): KGHDR, SFDVKD. The CDR3 length is 12 residues. Written as DNA, the CDR3 is TGTGCCACTATCTTTCACGGAAACATTCAGTACTTC. This translates into CATIFHGNIQYF.

CDR3 sequence: CASSDPTSGVPNEQYF. DNA for the CDR3: TGTGCCAGCAGTGACCCCACTAGCGGGGTTCCCAACGAGCAGTACTTC. The chain joins TRBV6-1 to TRBJ2-7; 10 bases are a match to TRBD2. CDR1 and CDR2 from the germline V gene are MNHNS and SASEGT. CDR3 length: 16 residues. J gave up 5 bases and V 3 bases, and 10 bases lay outside the gene matches.

The rearrangement joins TRBV7-9 to TRBJ2-3; the D is unclear. This CDR3 has 14 amino acids. Trimming took 6 bases from V and 2 from J, leaving 12 bases between them. Germline V gene lookup returns CDR1 SEHNR and CDR2 FQNEAQ (reference sequence). CDR3 sequence: CASSRDTSTDTQYF. The CDR3 nucleotides read TGTGCCAGCAGTCGAGATACCTCCACAGATACGCAGTATTTT.

The chain recombines TRBV5-1 with TRBJ2-1, with D perhaps matching TRBD2 (6 bases). V lost 4 bases and J 10 bases, leaving 12 bases between the germline ends. The CDR3 covers 12 residues. Per the germline V gene, CDR1 is SGHRS and CDR2 is YFSETQ. The CDR3 nucleotides are TGCGCCAGCAGCCGTGCGGGACGGGAGCAGTTCTTC. This codes for CASSRAGREQFF.

This chain connects TRBV27 to TRBJ2-1; weak D call: TRBD1 (6 bases). The V and J ends lost 3 bases and 14 bases respectively, with 14 bases between them. The CDR3 is 12 amino acids. Germline lookup yields CDR1 MNHEY and CDR2 SMNVEV (reference sequence). The CDR3 DNA is TGTGCCAGCAGTTTTAACCGACAGGCGGAGTTCTTC. This encodes CASSFNRQAEFF.

The chain has TRBV9 and TRBJ1-1; TRBD1 aligns across 8 bases. After removal of 5 bases from V and 4 bases from J, the junction contained 4 bases not matched to a gene. CDR1 and CDR2 from the germline V gene are SGDLS and YYNGEE. The CDR3 runs 13 residues. CDR3 bases: TGTGCCAGCAGTGTTGACAGGGGCACTGAAGCTTTCTTT. This encodes CASSVDRGTEAFF.

This clone was counted once. The chain carries TRBV7-2 and TRBJ2-7; 10 bases agree with TRBD1. The J segment lost 9 bases and the V segment lost 0 bases, leaving 2 bases of the junction unmatched. Germline values: CDR1 SGHTA, CDR2 FQGNSA. The CDR3 covers 13 residues. CDR3 in amino acids: CASSLAGQGTQYF. CDR3 bases: TGTGCCAGCAGCTTAGCGGGACAGGGGACGCAGTACTTC. The whole variable domain, filled in from reference TRBV7-2 and TRBJ2-7, reads GAGVSQSPSNKVTEKGKDVELRCDPISGHTALYWYRQSLGQGLEFLIYFQGNSAPDKSGLPSDRFSAERTGGSVSTLTIQRTQQEDSAVYLCASSLAGQGTQYFGPGTRLTVT.

The rearrangement uses TRBV5-1 and TRBJ2-5; the match to TRBD2 covers 7 bases. J gave up 2 bases and V 1 base, and 8 bases lay outside the gene matches. The CDR3 totals 16 residues. Germline V lookup: CDR1 SGHRS, CDR2 YFSETQ. CDR3 sequence reads: CASSLFWGGEQETQYF. The CDR3 DNA reads as TGCGCCAGCAGCTTGTTTTGGGGAGGGGAGCAAGAGACCCAGTACTTC. The full variable domain, in which reference TRBV5-1 and TRBJ2-5 provide the parts outside the CDR3, is KAGVTQTPRYLIKTRGQQVTLSCSPISGHRSVSWYQQTPGQGLQFLFEYFSETQRNKGNFPGRFSGRQFSNSRSEMNVSTLELGDSALYLCASSLFWGGEQETQYFGPGTRLLVL.